These 26 T cell receptor beta chains were sequenced from one sample in a study of blood T cell repertoires in COVID-19. Sequencing used immunoSEQ multiplex PCR; TCRdb keeps in-frame clones, though not all of them. The sample yields approximately 200,000 clones, 70% to 90% seen once. The sequenced material came from peripheral blood. The receptor set was obtained from a man in his forties or fifties with acute or convalescent COVID-19.

The chain is built from TRBV24-1 and TRBJ1-6, with 11 positions matching TRBD1. After removal of 2 bases from V and 9 bases from J, the junction contained 2 bases not matched to a gene. This CDR3 region has 15 residues. Germline V gene lookup returns CDR1 KGHDR and CDR2 SFDVKD. CDR3: CATSDWDRGGSPLHF. The CDR3, as DNA: TGTGCCACCAGTGATTGGGACAGGGGGGGTTCACCCCTCCACTTT.

The chain is built from TRBV5-4 and TRBJ1-4; D is perhaps TRBD1 (5 bases). The CDR3 covers 16 residues. Germline CDR1 is SGHNT and CDR2 is YYREEE (reference sequence). Between the trimmed V and J ends, which lost 2 bases and 3 bases, there was a span of 14 bases. CDR3 loop: CASSFGGGRSNEKLFF. CDR3 DNA: TGTGCCAGCAGCTTCGGGGGAGGAAGGTCTAATGAAAAACTGTTTTTT. The full variable domain, in which reference TRBV5-4 and TRBJ1-4 provide the parts outside the CDR3, is ETGVTQSPTHLIKTRGQQVTLRCSSQSGHNTVSWYQQALGQGPQFIFQYYREEENGRGNFPPRFSGLQFPNYSSELNVNALELDDSALYLCASSFGGGRSNEKLFFGSGTQLSVL.

The chain joins TRBV5-4 to TRBJ1-3; unclear D gene. CDR1 is SGHNT and CDR2 is YYREEE in the germline V gene (reference sequence). The CDR3 loop spans 13 amino acids. Trimming took 2 bases from V and 0 from J, leaving 3 bases between them. This CDR3 reads CASSFRSGNTIYF. Written as DNA, the CDR3 is TGTGCCAGCAGCTTTCGCTCTGGAAACACCATATATTTT.

This sequence joins TRBV6-5 and TRBJ2-1; D gene unclear. Germline V gene lookup returns CDR1 MNHEY and CDR2 SVGAGI. The CDR3 consists of 14 residues. Trimming left V 7 bases short and J 7 bases short, with 17 bases between. The CDR3 DNA follows: TGTGCCAGCATTAAAGACTCCGCCGGGAATGAGCAGTTCTTC. It yields the protein CASIKDSAGNEQFF.

The rearrangement joins TRBV11-2 to TRBJ1-2; possibly TRBD1 for D (5 bases). CDR1 and CDR2 from the germline V gene are SGHAT and FQNNGV. The length of the CDR3 is 13 residues. V gave up 2 bases and J gave up 6 bases, with 10 bases separating them. The DNA for the CDR3 is TGTGCCAGCAGCTTACGGGGGGGAGATGGCTACACCTTC. This gives the protein CASSLRGGDGYTF.

This clone was seen only once. The chain recombines TRBV5-1 with TRBJ1-1; 8 nucleotides match TRBD1. The germline CDR1 and CDR2 sequences are SGHRS and YFSETQ. J gave up 3 bases and V 4 bases, and 2 bases lay outside the gene matches. The CDR3 contains 13 residues. The CDR3 DNA reads TGCGCCAGCAGCGTACAGGGGGACACTGAAGCTTTCTTT. Translating it yields CASSVQGDTEAFF.

The chain couples TRBV11-1 to TRBJ1-1; 7 bases map to TRBD1. The V segment lost 5 bases and the J segment 10 bases; nucleotides outside the gene matches: 13. The CDR3 extends over 14 amino acids. Per the germline V gene, CDR1 is SGHAT and CDR2 is FQDESV (reference sequence). Here the CDR3 DNA reads TGTGCCAGCAGCCCCGATCCGACAGGGAGAGGAGCTTTCTTT. It yields the protein CASSPDPTGRGAFF.

The chain couples TRBV19 to TRBJ2-1, with a weak D call TRBD2 (6 bases). Germline CDR1 is LNHDA and CDR2 is SQIVND (reference sequence). This CDR3 contains 16 residues. V was cut by 7 bases and J by 0 bases, with 16 bases left in between. CDR3 coding DNA: TGTGCCAGTACCTCCGGGGCGGGGAGCTCCTACAATGAGCAGTTCTTC. Its protein is CASTSGAGSSYNEQFF.

The chain is built from TRBV19 and TRBJ1-5; TRBD1 matches at 7 bases. V was clipped by 5 bases and J by 0 bases; unmatched bases: 4. The CDR3 spans 15 residues. The germline V gene encodes CDR1 LNHDA and CDR2 SQIVND (reference sequence). CDR3 in DNA: TGTGCCAGTAGTGGGACAGCGTATAGCAATCAGCCCCAGCATTTT. Translating it yields CASSGTAYSNQPQHF.

In this sample, this clone turned up a few times. The chain links TRBV7-6 to TRBJ2-5; 10 bases are a match to TRBD1. The CDR3 has 15 residues. Germline CDR1 SGHVS, CDR2 FNYEAQ. The V gene end was trimmed by 5 bases and the J gene end by 0 bases; junction bases not matched to a gene: 3. The chain's CDR3 is CASSPTGGYQETQYF. The CDR3 bases are TGTGCCAGCAGCCCGACAGGGGGCTACCAAGAGACCCAGTACTTC.

The V and J genes are TRBV6-6 and TRBJ2-7; D may be TRBD1 (6 bases). CDR3 size: 13 residues. The germline CDR1 and CDR2 sequences are MNHNY and SVGAGI (reference sequence). The V and J ends lost 1 base and 4 bases respectively, with 8 bases between them. The CDR3 reads CASSYFGQYEQYF. CDR3 DNA sequence: TGTGCCAGCAGTTACTTCGGACAGTACGAGCAGTACTTC.

The chain links TRBV5-1 to TRBJ2-1; 14 nucleotides line up with TRBD2. Germline-derived CDR1 and CDR2 are SGHRS and YFSETQ. This CDR3 region has 17 residues. V shed 4 bases and J 4 bases; nucleotides not matched to a gene: 7. The CDR3 DNA follows: TGCGCCAGCAGCCCGACTAGCGGGGGGGCGGCTTACAATGAGCAGTTCTTC. Translated: CASSPTSGGAAYNEQFF.

The V gene is TRBV19, the J gene TRBJ1-2; 7 positions agree with TRBD1. This CDR3 has 12 residues. Germline V lookup: CDR1 LNHDA, CDR2 SQIVND (reference sequence). The V and J ends lost 5 bases and 4 bases, in that order; junction bases with no gene match: 1. CDR3: CASSEGAYGYTF. As DNA, the CDR3 is TGTGCCAGTAGTGAGGGGGCCTATGGCTACACCTTC.

The CDR3 DNA sequence: TGTGCCAGCAGCTTAGTCTTAGCTTCAGAAGAGCAGTACTTC. Translated, it gives CASSLVLASEEQYF. J is TRBJ2-7 and V is TRBV7-8, with D hard to call. The CDR3 length is 14 residues. Germline-derived CDR1 and CDR2 are SGHVS and FQNEAQ. Trimming took 1 base from V and 7 from J, leaving 14 bases between them.

The chain is built from TRBV5-8 and TRBJ1-6; the match to TRBD1 covers 8 bases. Germline V gene sequence: CDR1 SGHTS, CDR2 YDEGEE. J lost 9 bases, V lost 0 bases, and 5 bases had no gene match. The CDR3 has 15 amino acids. The CDR3 loop reads CASSLAQGAVSPLHF. The CDR3 nucleotides read TGTGCCAGCAGCTTGGCCCAGGGGGCTGTTTCACCCCTCCACTTT.

This clone was counted only a few times. The chain is built from TRBV5-1 and TRBJ2-1, with TRBD2 matching 8 bases. CDR1 and CDR2 from the germline V gene are SGHRS and YFSETQ. With 7 bases clipped from V and 4 bases from J, the junction kept 10 bases outside the gene matches. The length of the CDR3 is 15 residues. In DNA, the CDR3 is TGCGCCAGCGGCCCGAACAGCGGGGGATACAATGAGCAGTTCTTC. Protein: CASGPNSGGYNEQFF.

The chain recombines TRBV15 with TRBJ1-3, with D unclear. V gave up 2 bases and J gave up 0 bases, with 11 bases separating them. Germline V gene data show CDR1 as LNHNV and CDR2 as YYDKDF (reference sequence). The CDR3 sequence is 16 residues long. This chain's CDR3 is CATSRRVNYSGNTIYF. The CDR3, as DNA: TGTGCCACCAGCAGACGGGTAAACTACTCTGGAAACACCATATATTTT.

The V and J genes are TRBV2 and TRBJ2-7, with D perhaps matching TRBD1 (6 bases). The germline gives CDR1 SNHLY, CDR2 FYNNEI. This CDR3 is 12 amino acids long. V lost 0 bases and J lost 8, with 8 bases in between. The CDR3 region is CASSEAGAKQYF. The CDR3 DNA follows: TGTGCCAGCAGTGAAGCGGGGGCCAAGCAGTACTTC.

As concerns this clone: At one end, the junction sequence differs from germline, possibly due to a read error. This chain joins TRBV6-1 and TRBJ1-1; the D gene is possibly TRBD1 (6 bases). This CDR3 is 17 amino acids long. Looked up from germline, CDR1 is MNHNS and CDR2 is SASEGT. CDR3 sequence reads: CASTEHSGNRASTEAFF. The CDR3 DNA sequence: TGTGCCAGCACTGAACACAGCGGGAACAGGGCGAGCACTGAAGCTTTCTTT.

The genes are TRBV10-3 and TRBJ2-2; the match to TRBD1 covers 7 bases. CDR1 is ENHRY and CDR2 is SYGVKD in the germline V gene. The J segment lost 3 bases and the V segment lost 2 bases, leaving 12 bases of the junction unmatched. This CDR3 region has 18 residues. The CDR3 here is CAISETLDRRQDTGELFF. The CDR3 coding sequence is TGTGCCATCAGTGAGACCCTGGACAGGCGACAGGACACCGGGGAGCTGTTTTTT.

The chain carries TRBV7-8 and TRBJ2-5, with 7 positions matching TRBD2. This CDR3 region has 22 residues. The germline CDR1 and CDR2 sequences are SGHVS and FQNEAQ. The V gene end was trimmed by 4 bases and the J gene end by 1 base; junction bases not matched to a gene: 27. The CDR3 loop reads CASSSIPGFGLSWEGFQETQYF. In DNA form, the CDR3 reads TGTGCCAGCAGCTCCATACCGGGTTTCGGGCTGTCATGGGAGGGATTCCAAGAGACCCAGTACTTC.

The V and J genes are TRBV4-2 and TRBJ1-6, with 7 bases matching TRBD1. The germline gives CDR1 LGHNA, CDR2 YNFKEQ. The CDR3 runs 17 residues. The ends lost 3 bases at V and 4 bases at J; junction bases unmatched: 9. CDR3 region: CASSQRTGETYNSPLHF. DNA for the CDR3: TGTGCCAGCAGCCAGAGGACAGGCGAAACTTATAATTCACCCCTCCACTTT.

In its sample, this clone was seen a few times. This chain links TRBV6-5 with TRBJ2-7, with D possibly TRBD1 on 6 matching bases. This CDR3 region has 15 residues. From germline, CDR1 is MNHEY and CDR2 SVGAGI. The germline V and J ends were trimmed by 0 bases and 2 bases, with 11 bases remaining between them. As DNA, the CDR3 is TGTGCCAGCAGTTACTCCTTGGACAGTGCCTACGAGCAGTACTTC. Amino acid sequence: CASSYSLDSAYEQYF.

The genes are TRBV29-1 and TRBJ1-1, with D maybe TRBD1 (5 bases). This CDR3 is 12 amino acids long. V lost 6 bases and J 0 bases, leaving 8 bases between the germline ends. Germline-derived CDR1 and CDR2 are SQVTM and ANQGSEA. As DNA, the CDR3 is TGCAGCGTGGGGGGTATGAACACTGAAGCTTTCTTT. Its protein product is CSVGGMNTEAFF.

The CDR3 loop is CASSIEEGYSNQPQHF. In DNA form, the CDR3 reads TGTGCCAGTAGTATAGAAGAGGGATATAGCAATCAGCCCCAGCATTTT. The J gene is TRBJ1-5, the V gene TRBV19; D uncertain. CDR1 LNHDA and CDR2 SQIVND come from the germline V gene (reference sequence). V was clipped by 0 bases and J by 0 bases, with 9 bases between them. The CDR3 loop spans 16 amino acids.

This clone came up once. This CDR3 is CASSYSREVQTYEQYF. The CDR3 nucleotides read TGTGCCAGCAGTTACTCCCGTGAGGTTCAGACCTACGAGCAGTACTTC. This chain joins TRBV6-5 and TRBJ2-7, with D unclear. This CDR3 comprises 16 residues. The germline V gene encodes CDR1 MNHEY and CDR2 SVGAGI. The V end lost 0 bases, the J end lost 2 bases, and 14 bases lay between the germline ends.